Described below is a single T cell receptor (beta chain) sequence and its context. Its cognate antigen is unknown. These data originate in a study of T cell responses to AZD1222 COVID-19 vaccine. About the study: Pooling covered second doses at about 4 or about 12 weeks. Study-wide results and limits: Repertoire sampling occurred only after the peak T cell response. Unmutated variant regions reportedly attract nearly half of all spike-specific TCRs.

Method: immunoSEQ multiplex PCR; TCRdb's copy keeps in-frame clones and lacks some. Among about 130,000 clones listed, 87% were seen once. The material was peripheral blood, obtained on day 0 of AZD1222 vaccination. The clonotype was recovered from an adult in good health.

The CDR3 region is CAISAAPLNTEAFF. The CDR3, as DNA: TGTGCCATCAGCGCAGCCCCATTGAACACTGAAGCTTTCTTT. The chain has TRBV10-3 and TRBJ1-1; D gene ambiguous. This CDR3 spans 14 amino acids. Germline values: CDR1 ENHRY, CDR2 SYGVKD. The ends were cut back, 6 bases at V and 0 bases at J, with 11 bases in the middle.